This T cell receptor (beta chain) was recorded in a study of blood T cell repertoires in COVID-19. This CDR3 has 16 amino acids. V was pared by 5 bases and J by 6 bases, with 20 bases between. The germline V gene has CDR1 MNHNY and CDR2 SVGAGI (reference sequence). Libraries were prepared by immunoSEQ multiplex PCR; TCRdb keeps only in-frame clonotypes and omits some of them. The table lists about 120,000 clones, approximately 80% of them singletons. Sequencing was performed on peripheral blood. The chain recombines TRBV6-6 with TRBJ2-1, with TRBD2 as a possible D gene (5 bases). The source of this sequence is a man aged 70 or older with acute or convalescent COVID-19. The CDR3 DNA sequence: TGTGCCAGCAGTCGATACGTTGACTATCCGGGCAATGAGCAGTTCTTC. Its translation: CASSRYVDYPGNEQFF.